The next 5 T cell receptor beta chains were all read from a single sample in a study of cytomegalovirus exposure and HLA in healthy donors. Both 60 Vbeta primers and 13 Jbeta primers went into the PCR. Clones were read by immunoSEQ multiplex PCR, and TCRdb kept only the in-frame ones, dropping some. Of around 100,000 clones listed, 79% were seen once; the top ten hold around 3%. Sequencing used PBMCs. The receptors come from a woman under 30 in good health and CMV-seropositive.

This chain links TRBV5-4 with TRBJ1-2, with a weak D call TRBD1 (6 bases). V was cut by 0 bases and J by 4 bases, with 10 bases left in between. This CDR3 contains 14 residues. CDR1 SGHNT and CDR2 YYREEE come from the germline V gene (reference sequence). The CDR3 nucleotides read TGTGCCAGCAGCTTGGAGGGGGTAGGCTATGGCTACACCTTC. Amino acids: CASSLEGVGYGYTF.

The CDR3 region is CASSLLLAGGNNEQFF. The CDR3 nucleotides read TGCGCCAGCAGCTTGCTTCTAGCGGGAGGGAACAATGAGCAGTTCTTC. This chain links TRBV5-1 with TRBJ2-1; the match to TRBD2 covers 12 bases. From germline, CDR1 is SGHRS and CDR2 YFSETQ. This CDR3 is built from 16 residues. V lost 1 base and J lost 5; bases outside the gene matches: 4.

The genes are TRBV5-1 and TRBJ1-1, with a possible D match to TRBD1 (5 bases). The V gene's germline CDR1 is SGHRS and CDR2 YFSETQ. This CDR3 has 15 amino acids. Trimming removed 3 bases from V and 3 bases from J, with 15 bases in between. CDR3 sequence: CASSSTNLGDTEAFF. The CDR3 nucleotides are TGCGCCAGCAGCTCAACGAACTTAGGGGACACTGAAGCTTTCTTT.

This sequence joins TRBV19 and TRBJ2-2, with 12 bases lining up with TRBD2. Trimming at V came to 3 bases and at J to 6 bases, leaving 14 bases not matched to a gene. CDR1 and CDR2 from the germline V gene are LNHDA and SQIVND (reference sequence). The CDR3 contains 19 residues. The CDR3 is CASSIRGDRLAGGPGELFF. The CDR3 coding sequence is TGTGCCAGTAGTATCCGGGGGGATCGGCTAGCGGGAGGGCCCGGGGAGCTGTTTTTT.

The gene calls are TRBV4-1 and TRBJ2-4; 8 nucleotides align to TRBD1. The CDR3 totals 16 residues. Germline V lookup: CDR1 MGHRA, CDR2 YSYEKL. Trimming at V came to 1 base and at J to 2 bases, leaving 4 bases not matched to a gene. CDR3 residues: CASSQGQGASKNIQYF. In nucleotides, the CDR3 is TGCGCCAGCAGCCAAGGGCAGGGGGCGTCCAAAAACATTCAGTACTTC.